These T cell receptor beta chains were read from a single sample in a study of blood T cell repertoires in COVID-19. TCRdb's table, derived via immunoSEQ multiplex PCR, lists solely in-frame clones and lacks some. This sample has around 200,000 clones, with about 90% found just once. The material sequenced was peripheral blood. The receptor set was obtained from a woman in her sixties with COVID-19, enrolled during active disease. Each CDR3 is given with its conserved first and last residue. A D gene is named only where the DNA matches it firmly. Expanded clones get a size class; other rows say once, few or many, or leave the size out.

cdr3_aa cdr3_nt j_call clone_size d_call v_call
CASSLDRGGYEQYF TGTGCCAGCAGCTTGGACAGGGGTGGCTACGAGCAGTACTTC TRBJ2-7 NA TRBD1 TRBV7-2
CASSPRVSGSVQYF TGCGCCAGCAGCCCTCGGGTCAGCGGGAGCGTGCAGTACTTC TRBJ2-7 NA TRBD2 TRBV5-1
CASSMAEEGYTF TGTGCCAGTAGTATGGCGGAAGAAGGCTACACCTTC TRBJ1-2 few NA TRBV19
CASSPPGDTQYF TGTGCCAGCAGCCCCCCAGGGGATACGCAGTATTTT TRBJ2-3 NA NA TRBV5-4
CASSLSGYGNTIYF TGTGCCAGCAGTTTGTCGGGATACGGAAACACCATATATTTT TRBJ1-3 NA NA TRBV27
CATSQGGGEQYF TGTGCCACCAGTCAGGGCGGGGGCGAGCAGTACTTC TRBJ2-7 NA TRBD2 TRBV24-1
CATTTSGIQETQYF TGTGCCACCACGACTAGCGGGATCCAAGAGACCCAGTACTTC TRBJ2-5 NA TRBD2 TRBV3-1/TRBV3-2
CASSLYGDLGDYEQYF TGTGCCAGCAGTTTATACGGGGATCTAGGAGACTACGAGCAGTACTTC TRBJ2-7 NA NA TRBV27
CASSLGAGNSPWGYTF TGCGCCAGCAGCTTGGGGGCAGGGAATTCTCCCTGGGGCTACACCTTC TRBJ1-2 NA NA TRBV5-1
CAASPTASNQPQHF TGTGCCGCCTCCCCGACAGCCAGCAATCAGCCCCAGCATTTT TRBJ1-5 NA NA TRBV10-3
CASSSTGDSVRQYF TGTGCCAGCAGTTCCACAGGGGACTCCGTGAGGCAGTACTTC TRBJ2-7 NA NA TRBV27
CASSLPNSPLHF TGTGCCAGCAGCTTGCCGAATTCACCCCTCCACTTT TRBJ1-6 NA NA TRBV5-4
CASIRNWGGTEAFF TGTGCCAGCATCAGAAATTGGGGGGGCACTGAAGCTTTCTTT TRBJ1-1 few NA TRBV28
CASSLASQGSSGNTIYF TGTGCCAGCAGCTTAGCCTCACAGGGTAGCTCTGGAAACACCATATATTTT TRBJ1-3 NA NA TRBV11-3
CASSKTGLTNSPLHF TGCGCCAGCAGCAAGACAGGTCTCACTAATTCACCCCTCCACTTT TRBJ1-6 NA NA TRBV5-1
CAREGGYTQYF TGTGCCCGAGAGGGAGGATATACGCAGTATTTT TRBJ2-3 NA NA TRBV2
CSVQTGGSYEQYF TGCAGCGTCCAAACAGGGGGCTCCTACGAGCAGTACTTC TRBJ2-7 NA TRBD1 TRBV29-1
CAWKPEVGEAFF TGTGCCTGGAAACCTGAGGTGGGTGAAGCTTTCTTT TRBJ1-1 NA NA TRBV30
CASSLDTSTNEKLFF TGTGCCAGCAGTTTAGACACTTCAACTAATGAAAAACTGTTTTTT TRBJ1-4 NA NA TRBV6-5
CASSPRQKGTGREKLFF TGTGCCAGCAGCCCGCGCCAGAAAGGGACAGGGAGGGAAAAACTGTTTTTT TRBJ1-4 few TRBD1 TRBV7-2
CASSRLGTGLLSYGYTF TGTGCCAGCAGTCGCCTCGGGACAGGCCTTTTATCCTATGGCTACACCTTC TRBJ1-2 NA TRBD1 TRBV6-6
CSGGQGDFSYEQYF TGCAGCGGGGGACAGGGGGACTTCTCCTACGAGCAGTACTTC TRBJ2-7 NA TRBD1 TRBV29-1
CASSTGSGNTIYF TGTGCCAGCAGCACAGGGTCTGGAAACACCATATATTTT TRBJ1-3 NA NA TRBV11-3
CASSDGLWGLNEKLFF TGCGCCAGCAGTGATGGGCTTTGGGGACTTAATGAAAAACTGTTTTTT TRBJ1-4 NA NA TRBV10-2
CASSEASGYEQYF TGTGCCAGCAGTGAAGCGTCAGGGTACGAGCAGTACTTC TRBJ2-7 few NA TRBV6-1
CASSPLGLAGALRGTDTQYF TGTGCCAGCTCACCGTTGGGACTAGCGGGAGCCCTCCGGGGCACAGATACGCAGTATTTT TRBJ2-3 NA TRBD2 TRBV18
CAWRASGRATETQYF TGTGCCTGGAGGGCCAGCGGGAGGGCCACGGAGACCCAGTACTTC TRBJ2-5 NA TRBD2 TRBV30
CASRSPGGGQPQHF TGTGCCAGCAGATCACCAGGCGGGGGTCAGCCCCAGCATTTT TRBJ1-5 NA NA TRBV28
CASSWRERDTQYF TGTGCCAGCAGCTGGAGGGAGAGAGATACGCAGTATTTT TRBJ2-3 NA NA TRBV5-4
CATSSVTGNNSPLHF TGTGCCACCAGCAGCGTCACAGGGAACAATTCACCCCTCCACTTT TRBJ1-6 NA NA TRBV15
CASSQQGAYTEAFF TGCGCCAGCAGCCAACAGGGGGCGTACACTGAAGCTTTCTTT TRBJ1-1 NA TRBD1 TRBV4-3
CASRRTGDQPQHF TGTGCCAGCCGCCGGACAGGGGATCAGCCCCAGCATTTT TRBJ1-5 NA TRBD1 TRBV6-5
CASSLRRDRYGYTF TGTGCCAGCAGTTTGCGCAGGGATAGGTATGGCTACACCTTC TRBJ1-2 once NA TRBV28
CASSLRTSGNEQFF TGTGCCAGCAGTTTAAGGACTAGCGGCAATGAGCAGTTCTTC TRBJ2-1 NA TRBD2 TRBV27
CATSVRYEQYF TGTGCCACCAGCGTCCGTTACGAGCAGTACTTC TRBJ2-7 once NA TRBV15
CASRAGNQPQHF TGTGCCAGCAGGGCAGGGAATCAGCCCCAGCATTTT TRBJ1-5 NA NA TRBV28
CSALGRYEQYF TGCAGTGCTTTAGGGAGGTACGAGCAGTACTTC TRBJ2-7 NA NA TRBV20-1
CASSQGLATADTQYF TGCGCCAGCAGCCAGGGACTAGCAACGGCAGATACGCAGTATTTT TRBJ2-3 NA TRBD2 TRBV4-1
CASSLGQGTYEQYF TGTGCCAGCAGCTTAGGACAGGGAACCTACGAGCAGTACTTC TRBJ2-7 once NA TRBV13
CASSPGTGRTYEQYF TGTGCCAGCAGCCCCGGGACAGGGAGGACCTACGAGCAGTACTTC TRBJ2-7 NA TRBD1 TRBV5-4
CASSSRGTGRGYTF TGTGCCAGCAGCTCGCGAGGGACAGGGCGAGGCTACACCTTC TRBJ1-2 NA TRBD1 TRBV11-2
CASSLSLAGAETQYF TGTGCCAGCAGCTTAAGCCTAGCGGGAGCAGAGACCCAGTACTTC TRBJ2-5 NA TRBD2 TRBV7-8
CASSIDRGRALETQYF TGTGCCAGTAGTATAGATCGCGGGAGAGCCCTTGAGACGCAGTATTTT TRBJ2-3 NA TRBD2 TRBV19
CASSKDSYGYTF TGTGCCAGCAGCAAGGACAGTTATGGCTACACCTTC TRBJ1-2 NA NA TRBV5-4
CASSYGQGAWETQYF TGTGCCAGTAGCTACGGACAGGGGGCTTGGGAGACCCAGTACTTC TRBJ2-5 once TRBD1 TRBV19
CASSQGQGGATTYEQYF TGCGCCAGCAGCCAAGGACAGGGAGGAGCGACAACCTACGAGCAGTACTTC TRBJ2-7 NA NA TRBV4-3
CATDRGIYPGELFF TGTGCCACCGACAGGGGGATCTACCCCGGGGAGCTGTTTTTT TRBJ2-2 NA TRBD1 TRBV6-6
CATSEWTGVGANVLTF TGTGCCACCAGTGAGTGGACAGGGGTCGGGGCCAACGTCCTGACTTTC TRBJ2-6 once TRBD1 TRBV24-1
CATAQGRYGYTF TGTGCCACCGCACAGGGCCGCTATGGCTACACCTTC TRBJ1-2 NA NA TRBV12-3/TRBV12-4
CASSLGLGGETQYF TGTGCCAGCAGCTTAGGTCTGGGAGGAGAGACCCAGTACTTC TRBJ2-5 few NA TRBV7-6
CASSDSGATDTQYF TGTGCCAGCAGTGACTCGGGGGCCACAGATACGCAGTATTTT TRBJ2-3 NA NA TRBV6-4
CASSLVGRAADTQYF TGTGCCAGCAGCTTGGTCGGACGAGCGGCAGATACGCAGTATTTT TRBJ2-3 NA NA TRBV5-4
CASSSLGQGYGYTF TGTGCCAGCAGTTCTTTGGGACAGGGCTATGGCTACACCTTC TRBJ1-2 NA TRBD1 TRBV6-5